A single sample is the source of the 10 T cell receptor beta chains below, sequenced in a study of shared clonotypes between healthy human individuals (dated by TCRdb to the early 2020s). Libraries were constructed by the immunoSEQ multiplex PCR assay. Entries here come from immuneACCESS through TCRdb and include only in-frame sequences with V and J called. Some clones fail to appear in such tables; in the studies checked, an unresolved V gene covers under half of the shortfall, and the cause of the remainder is unknown. For this sample there are a few million clones; 90% to 95% appear just once. 0.3% to 0.4% of the sample belongs to the ten largest clones. The specimen was naive CD4+ T cells from PBMCs. The cell subset or site label corresponds to: CD45RA+ positively selected. The receptor source for this set is a man aged 18 to 30 in good health. Some clones in this sample may be carry-over from other donors' samples.

As to this clone: The junction shows a germline mismatch at one end, possibly a read error. The same CDR3 also results from other DNA sequences found in this sample. The rearrangement joins TRBV7-3 to TRBJ2-7; D remains ambiguous. The CDR3 sequence is 13 residues long. Germline V gives CDR1 SGHTA, CDR2 FQGTGA. The CDR3: CASSLTPSYEQYF. CDR3 in DNA: TGTGCCAGCAGCCTAACACCGTCCTACGAGCAGTACTTC.

This sequence joins TRBV5-4 and TRBJ2-7, with unresolved D. Germline CDR1 and CDR2: SGHNT and YYREEE (reference sequence). This CDR3 comprises 14 residues. V lost 4 bases and J 2 bases, leaving 13 bases between the germline ends. CDR3 sequence: CASSGRAGTYEQYF. CDR3 DNA: TGTGCCAGCAGCGGAAGAGCCGGAACCTACGAGCAGTACTTC.

This chain uses TRBV19 with TRBJ2-2; no clear D. V lost 2 bases, J lost 8 bases, and 9 bases lay in between. The germline CDR1 and CDR2 sequences are LNHDA and SQIVND (reference sequence). The CDR3 runs to 13 residues. CDR3 amino acids: CASSISRAGELFF. Here the CDR3 DNA reads TGTGCCAGTAGTATATCTAGGGCTGGGGAGCTGTTTTTT.

The chain combines TRBV4-1 with TRBJ2-7; the D gene is possibly TRBD1 (5 bases). This CDR3 has 14 amino acids. CDR1 and CDR2 from the germline V gene are MGHRA and YSYEKL. V was clipped by 4 bases and J by 3 bases, with 13 bases between them. The CDR3 DNA is TGCGCCAGCAGCCGAATCCAGGGTGGCTACGAGCAGTACTTC. This codes for CASSRIQGGYEQYF.

In regard to this clone: Within the sample, other DNA sequences also encode this same CDR3. The chain has TRBV7-2 and TRBJ2-7; 8 nucleotides align to TRBD1. This CDR3 is 14 amino acids long. With 0 bases clipped from V and 3 bases from J, the junction kept 1 base outside the gene matches. Germline V gene data show CDR1 as SGHTA and CDR2 as FQGNSA. The CDR3 loop is CASSLAGQGYEQYF. The DNA for the CDR3 is TGTGCCAGCAGCTTAGCTGGACAGGGCTACGAGCAGTACTTC.

CDR3 loop: CASSRGLAGGPGTGELFF. The CDR3 coding sequence is TGCGCCAGCAGCCGGGGACTAGCGGGAGGGCCAGGGACCGGGGAGCTGTTTTTT. This sequence joins TRBV5-1 and TRBJ2-2; 16 positions agree with TRBD2. Germline lookup yields CDR1 SGHRS and CDR2 YFSETQ. The CDR3 contains 18 residues. Trimming at V came to 4 bases and at J to 5 bases, leaving 8 bases not matched to a gene.

The chain carries TRBV28 and TRBJ1-5; 7 positions agree with TRBD1. Germline V CDR1 and CDR2: MDHEN, SYDVKM. Losses at the gene ends were 7 bases for V and 3 bases for J; bases not matched to a gene: 6. This CDR3 comprises 14 residues. The CDR3 region is CASIRDSLNQPQHF. In DNA, the CDR3 is TGTGCCAGCATCCGGGACAGCCTCAATCAGCCCCAGCATTTT.

The chain couples TRBV15 to TRBJ1-2; D not resolved. The CDR3 sequence is 15 residues long. Per the germline V gene, CDR1 is LNHNV and CDR2 is YYDKDF (reference sequence). Trimming pared 0 bases from V and 4 bases from J, leaving 12 bases between. CDR3 nucleotides: TGTGCCACCAGCAGAGATCCCGCTTCCCCCTATGGCTACACCTTC. Amino acids: CATSRDPASPYGYTF.

In the case of this clone: The same CDR3 is also encoded by other DNA sequences in this sample. The rearrangement uses TRBV9 and TRBJ2-5, with TRBD1 matching 8 bases. The CDR3 contains 14 residues. Germline V CDR1 and CDR2: SGDLS, YYNGEE. V gave up 0 bases and J gave up 2 bases; unmatched junction bases: 0. The CDR3 loop is CASSVGQGQETQYF. The CDR3 DNA is TGTGCCAGCAGCGTAGGACAGGGGCAAGAGACCCAGTACTTC.

V and J are TRBV28 and TRBJ2-2; 7 bases align to TRBD2. The CDR3 has 15 amino acids. The V segment lost 6 bases and the J segment 3 bases; nucleotides outside the gene matches: 7. The germline CDR1 and CDR2 sequences are MDHEN and SYDVKM. The CDR3 here is CASSPVAGDTGELFF. The CDR3 DNA follows: TGTGCCAGCAGCCCTGTGGCGGGAGACACCGGGGAGCTGTTTTTT.